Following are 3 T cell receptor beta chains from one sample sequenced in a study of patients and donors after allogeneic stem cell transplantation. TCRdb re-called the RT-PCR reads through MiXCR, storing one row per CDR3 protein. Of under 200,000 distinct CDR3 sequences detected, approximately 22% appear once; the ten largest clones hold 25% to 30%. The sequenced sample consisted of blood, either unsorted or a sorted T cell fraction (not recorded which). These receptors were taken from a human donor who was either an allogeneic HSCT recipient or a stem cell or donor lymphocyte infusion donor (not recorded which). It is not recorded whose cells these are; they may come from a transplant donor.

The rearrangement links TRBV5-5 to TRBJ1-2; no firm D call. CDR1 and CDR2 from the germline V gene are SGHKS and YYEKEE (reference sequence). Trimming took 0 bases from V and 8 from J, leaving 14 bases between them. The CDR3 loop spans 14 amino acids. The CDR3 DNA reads TGTGCCAGCAGCTTGGCCGGACGATCGCCAGGCTACACCTTC. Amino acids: CASSLAGRSPGYTF.

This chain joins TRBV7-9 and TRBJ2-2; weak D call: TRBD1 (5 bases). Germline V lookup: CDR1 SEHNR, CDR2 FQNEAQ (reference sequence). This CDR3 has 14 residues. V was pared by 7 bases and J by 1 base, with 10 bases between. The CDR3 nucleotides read TGTGCCAGCAACGACAGAAAGAACACCGGGGAGCTGTTTTTT. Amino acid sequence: CASNDRKNTGELFF.

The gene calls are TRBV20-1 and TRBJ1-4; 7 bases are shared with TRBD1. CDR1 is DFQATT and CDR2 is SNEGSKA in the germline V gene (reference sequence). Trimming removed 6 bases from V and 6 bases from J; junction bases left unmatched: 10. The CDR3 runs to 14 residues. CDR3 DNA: TGCAGTGCCCACAGACAGGGTCTGGATGAAAAACTGTTTTTT. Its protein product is CSAHRQGLDEKLFF.